Listed below are T cell receptor beta chains from one sample, sequenced in a study of early T cells in non-severe SARS-CoV-2 infection. TCRdb reprocessed the 5' RACE reads with MiXCR, giving one entry per CDR3 protein. The table lists 69,000 or so distinct CDR3 sequences, over 10% of them singletons, with approximately 4.7% in the top ten. Sequencing input: whole blood. These receptors were obtained from an adult who was a healthcare worker with PCR-confirmed SARS-CoV-2 infection or an uninfected control (not recorded which). Both conserved end residues are part of each CDR3. The D gene is left open where the match is weak. Clone sizes are given selectively: once, few, many, or a class where the clone is expanded.

>11|TRBV12-3/TRBV12-4|TRBJ2-1|-|once
TGTGCCAGCAGTGACCGCGGGGAGCAGTTCTTC
CASSDRGEQFF
>15|TRBV7-9|TRBJ2-7|-|-
TGTGCCAGCAACCGCATGGCGGGAAGCGATTACGAGCAGTACTTC
CASNRMAGSDYEQYF
>12|TRBV29-1|TRBJ1-5|-|few
TGCAGCGTTGCAGGGGGCAATCAGCCCCAGCATTTT
CSVAGGNQPQHF
>11|TRBV29-1|TRBJ2-5|-|many
TGCAGCGTTGAAAGAGTAGAGACCCAGTACTTC
CSVERVETQYF
>14|TRBV4-1|TRBJ1-2|TRBD1|many
TGCGCCAGTCTTGATCCGACAGGGAACTATGGCTACACCTTC
CASLDPTGNYGYTF
>12|TRBV20-1|TRBJ1-3|-|-
TGCAGTGCCGTGGGGCCCGGAAACACCATATATTTT
CSAVGPGNTIYF
>13|TRBV7-9|TRBJ1-2|TRBD1|many
TGTGCCAGCAGCCCCAGGGGGTGGTATGGCTACACCTTC
CASSPRGWYGYTF
>14|TRBV5-6|TRBJ1-5|-|few
TGTGCCAGCAGCTTTATGGGGCGCTGGCAGCCCCAGCATTTT
CASSFMGRWQPQHF
>14|TRBV5-1|TRBJ2-1|-|many
TGCGCCAGCAGCTTGTACGACAAAGGCGCCCTCGGGTTCTTC
CASSLYDKGALGFF
>14|TRBV2|TRBJ2-1|TRBD2|few
TGTGCCAGCACCGGGACTAGCGTCTACAATGAGCAGTTCTTC
CASTGTSVYNEQFF
>11|TRBV29-1|TRBJ2-7|-|-
TGCAGCGTTGGCCCCGGGCACGAGCAGTACTTC
CSVGPGHEQYF
>14|TRBV9|TRBJ2-1|-|few
TGTGCCAGCAGCCCTCGGACAGTATACAATGAGCAGTTCTTC
CASSPRTVYNEQFF
>15|TRBV7-9|TRBJ1-3|-|many
TGTGCCAGCAGGTCCCCAGGGTTCCCTGGAAACACCATATATTTT
CASRSPGFPGNTIYF
>16|TRBV7-9|TRBJ1-6|-|-
TGTGCCAGCAGCCCCCTCCCCGGGAGGGGCCTTTCACCCCTCCACTTT
CASSPLPGRGLSPLHF
>11|TRBV10-2|TRBJ2-1|-|few
TGCGCCAGCAGTGTGCGGAATGAGCAGTTCTTC
CASSVRNEQFF
>13|TRBV6-1|TRBJ2-5|-|many
TGTGCCAGCACTGGTCTAGCCCAAGAGACCCAGTACTTC
CASTGLAQETQYF
>13|TRBV7-2|TRBJ1-1|TRBD1|many
TGTGCCAACACCGGGACAGGGGGCCCTGAAGCTTTCTTT
CANTGTGGPEAFF
>14|TRBV6-2/TRBV6-3|TRBJ2-7|-|many
TGTGCCAGCAGTTACAACGGGGGCGCCTACGAGCAGTACTTC
CASSYNGGAYEQYF
>15|TRBV5-5|TRBJ1-1|-|many
TGTGCCAGCAGCTTAGTTAGCGGGAGGAGCACTGAAGCTTTCTTT
CASSLVSGRSTEAFF
>17|TRBV3-1|TRBJ1-6|-|-
TGTGCCAGCAGCCAAGATAGGGCCCGGGTGATACAATCACCCCTCCACTTT
CASSQDRARVIQSPLHF
>13|TRBV4-3|TRBJ2-3|-|few
TGCGCCAGCAGCCAAGTGACCGGTGCTACGCAGTATTTT
CASSQVTGATQYF
>12|TRBV20-1|TRBJ2-3|TRBD2|many
TGCAGTGCCGCGCAGGCGGGAGGTACGCAGTATTTT
CSAAQAGGTQYF
>15|TRBV4-1|TRBJ2-3|TRBD1|many
TGCGCCAGCAGCCAGCAAGGACAGGGTGTGGATACGCAGTATTTT
CASSQQGQGVDTQYF
>18|TRBV11-2|TRBJ2-3|TRBD2|many
TGTGCCAGCAGCGCCGGTAAACTAGCGGGGGGCCGTTGGGATACGCAGTATTTT
CASSAGKLAGGRWDTQYF
>12|TRBV6-1|TRBJ2-1|-|few
TGTGCCAGCAGTGTCGGCGGGACCTGGCAGTTCTTC
CASSVGGTWQFF
>13|TRBV29-1|TRBJ2-1|TRBD1|many
TGCAGCGTTGACTCACAGGGGGGCAATGAGCAGTTCTTC
CSVDSQGGNEQFF
>12|TRBV20-1|TRBJ1-2|TRBD1|-
TGCAGTGCTATTTACAGGGGCTATGGCTACACCTTC
CSAIYRGYGYTF
>11|TRBV2|TRBJ1-1|-|few
TGTGCCAGCAGGCAAAACAGTGAAGCTTTCTTT
CASRQNSEAFF
>15|TRBV6-2/TRBV6-3|TRBJ2-7|TRBD2|few
TGTGCCAGCAGTCGACCGGGACTAACTCTCCCCGAGCAATACTTC
CASSRPGLTLPEQYF
>13|TRBV18|TRBJ1-1|TRBD1|many
TGTGCCAGCTCACAGGACAGGGGGACTGAAGCTTTCTTT
CASSQDRGTEAFF
>15|TRBV5-6|TRBJ2-1|TRBD2|many
TGTGCCAGCAGTCTTGCGGGGGGTGCCGGCAATGAGCAGTTCTTC
CASSLAGGAGNEQFF
>16|TRBV24-1|TRBJ2-5|TRBD1|-
TGTGCCACCAGTGACCGGGGACAGGGGTCACTTGAGACCCAGTACTTC
CATSDRGQGSLETQYF
>13|TRBV9|TRBJ2-5|-|few
TGTGCCAGCAGCGTACAGGGGTCGGAGACCCAGTACTTC
CASSVQGSETQYF
>15|TRBV15|TRBJ2-2|-|many
TGTGCCACCAGCAGAGCCCGGGCTCTCACCGGGGAGCTGTTTTTT
CATSRARALTGELFF
>16|TRBV13|TRBJ2-5|TRBD2|-
TGTGCCAGCAGCTTTACTAGCGGGGGGCCTCCAGAGACCCAGTACTTC
CASSFTSGGPPETQYF